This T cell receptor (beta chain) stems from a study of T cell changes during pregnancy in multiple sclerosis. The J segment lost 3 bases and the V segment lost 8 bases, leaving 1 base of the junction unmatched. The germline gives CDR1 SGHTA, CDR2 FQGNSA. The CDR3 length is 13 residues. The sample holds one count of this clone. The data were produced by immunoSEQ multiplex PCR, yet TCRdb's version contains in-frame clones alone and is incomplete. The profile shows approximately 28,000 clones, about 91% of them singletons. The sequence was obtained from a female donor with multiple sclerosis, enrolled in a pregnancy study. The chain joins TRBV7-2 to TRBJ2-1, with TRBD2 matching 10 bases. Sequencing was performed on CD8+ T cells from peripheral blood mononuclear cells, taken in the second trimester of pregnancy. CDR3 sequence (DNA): TGTGCCAGCCGGACTAGCGGCTACAATGAGCAGTTCTTC. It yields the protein CASRTSGYNEQFF.